This T cell receptor beta chain was captured by sequencing in a study of regulatory T cells in long-lasting Graves disease. General study results and limits: Persistent disease was associated with favored TRBV28 usage and with favored use of TRBJ1-2 and TRBJ2-5. Persistent Graves' patients possessed reduced TCR diversity relative to recently diagnosed ones.

Building of the TCR beta libraries involved iRepertoire HTBI primers and Arm-PCR of CDR3 regions. TCRdb independently ran MiXCR on the multiplex PCR reads; one entry per CDR3 protein. This sample yields about 460,000 distinct CDR3 sequences, of which around a fifth are seen a single time; around 12% belongs to the top ten. The CDR3 length is 15 residues. The trim removed 3 bases at V and 7 bases at J, leaving 11 bases unmatched. Germline CDR1 is SGHDN and CDR2 is FVKESK. Time point described: persistent/refractory GD, antithyroid drugs over 5 years with positive TRAb. From PBMCs, RNA was extracted and then used to make the TCR library. This clonotype has a single count. The antigen is not known.

The TCR comes from a female donor with Graves disease. The chain has TRBV14 and TRBJ1-2; TRBD1 agrees at 7 bases. The sample was peripheral blood mononuclear cells (PBMCs), taken when the disease was refractory, from a patient treated with antithyroid drugs. CDR3 residues: CASSHTGAAVFGYTF. For the CDR3, the DNA is TGTGCCAGCAGCCATACAGGGGCCGCAGTTTTTGGCTACACCTTC.